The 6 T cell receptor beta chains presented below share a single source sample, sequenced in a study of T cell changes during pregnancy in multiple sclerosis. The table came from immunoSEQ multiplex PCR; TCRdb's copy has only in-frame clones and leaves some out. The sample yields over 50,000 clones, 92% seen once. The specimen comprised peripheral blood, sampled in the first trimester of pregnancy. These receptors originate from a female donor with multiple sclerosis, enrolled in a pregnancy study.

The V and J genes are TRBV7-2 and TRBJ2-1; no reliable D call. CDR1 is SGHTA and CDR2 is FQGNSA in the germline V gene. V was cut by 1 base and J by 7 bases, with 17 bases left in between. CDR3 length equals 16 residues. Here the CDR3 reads CASSLGAPSVVNEQFF. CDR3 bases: TGTGCCAGCAGCTTAGGAGCTCCTTCGGTGGTGAATGAGCAGTTCTTC.

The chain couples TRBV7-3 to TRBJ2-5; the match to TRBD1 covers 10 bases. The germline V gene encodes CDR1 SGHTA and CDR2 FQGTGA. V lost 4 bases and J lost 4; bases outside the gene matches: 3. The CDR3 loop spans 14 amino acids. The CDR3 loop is CASSWTGGSETQYF. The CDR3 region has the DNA TGTGCCAGCAGCTGGACAGGGGGGTCAGAGACCCAGTACTTC.

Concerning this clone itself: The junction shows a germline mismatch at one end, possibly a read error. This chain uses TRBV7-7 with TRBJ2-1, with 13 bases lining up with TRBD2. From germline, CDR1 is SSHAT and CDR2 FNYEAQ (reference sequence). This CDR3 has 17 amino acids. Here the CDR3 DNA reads TGTGCTAGCAGCTTAGGACTAGCGGGAGTACGCAACAATGAGCAGTTCTTC. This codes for CASSLGLAGVRNNEQFF.

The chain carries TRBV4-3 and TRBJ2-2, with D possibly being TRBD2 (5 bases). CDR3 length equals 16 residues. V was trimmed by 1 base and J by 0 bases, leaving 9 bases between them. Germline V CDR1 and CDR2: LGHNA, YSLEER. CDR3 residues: CASSQAGGPNTGELFF. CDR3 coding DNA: TGCGCCAGCAGCCAAGCCGGCGGGCCGAACACCGGGGAGCTGTTTTTT.

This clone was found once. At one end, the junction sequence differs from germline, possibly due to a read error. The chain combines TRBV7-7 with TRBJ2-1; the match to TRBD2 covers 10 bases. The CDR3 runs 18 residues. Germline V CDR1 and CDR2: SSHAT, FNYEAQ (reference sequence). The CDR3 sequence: CASSSMLAGDDLVNEQFF. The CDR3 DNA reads TGTGCTAGCAGCTCGATGCTAGCGGGAGATGACCTAGTGAATGAGCAGTTCTTC.

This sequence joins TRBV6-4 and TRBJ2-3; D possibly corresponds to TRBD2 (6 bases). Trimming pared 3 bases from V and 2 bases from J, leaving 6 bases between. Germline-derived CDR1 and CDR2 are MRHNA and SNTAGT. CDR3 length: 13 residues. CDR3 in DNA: TGTGCCAGCAGTGAGCGGGACACAGATACGCAGTATTTT. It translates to CASSERDTDTQYF.